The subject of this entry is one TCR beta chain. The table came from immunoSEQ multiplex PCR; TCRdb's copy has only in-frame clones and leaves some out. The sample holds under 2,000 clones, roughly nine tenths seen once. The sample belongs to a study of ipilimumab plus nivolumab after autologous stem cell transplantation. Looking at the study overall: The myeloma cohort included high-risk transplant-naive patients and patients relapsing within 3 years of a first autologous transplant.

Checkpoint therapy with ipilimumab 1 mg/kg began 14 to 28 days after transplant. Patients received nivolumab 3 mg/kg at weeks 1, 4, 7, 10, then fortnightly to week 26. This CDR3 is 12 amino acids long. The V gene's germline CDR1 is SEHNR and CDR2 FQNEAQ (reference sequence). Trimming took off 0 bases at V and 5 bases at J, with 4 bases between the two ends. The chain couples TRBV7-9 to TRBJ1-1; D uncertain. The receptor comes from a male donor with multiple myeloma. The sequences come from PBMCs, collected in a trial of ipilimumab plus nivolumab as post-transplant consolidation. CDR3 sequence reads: CASSLAATEAFF. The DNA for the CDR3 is TGTGCCAGCAGCTTAGCAGCGACTGAAGCTTTCTTT.